These 2 T cell receptor beta chains were sequenced from one sample in a study of T-cell reconstitution after alpha-beta-depleted transplantation in children. Unique molecular identifiers were built into the TCRbeta library. TCRdb itself ran the PCR reads through MiXCR, one entry per CDR3 protein. Of 280,000 or so distinct CDR3 sequences listed, 9.5% to 13% are singletons. This specimen consisted of peripheral blood, obtained 180 days after TCRalphabeta/CD19-depleted stem cell transplant. Source of these receptors: a male patient between 2 and 15 years old who had a stem cell transplant for chronic granulomatous disease, so the T cells may come from the graft donor.

This clonotype was seen a handful of times. The chain has TRBV3-1 and TRBJ2-1; the match to TRBD2 covers 11 bases. This CDR3 is 15 amino acids long. Trimming took 5 bases from V and 5 from J; bases not matched to a gene: 5. From germline, CDR1 is LGHDT and CDR2 YNNKEL (reference sequence). The CDR3 sequence: CASSARLAGNNEQFF. The CDR3 nucleotides read TGTGCCAGCAGCGCCAGACTAGCGGGGAACAATGAGCAGTTCTTC.

This clonotype was observed many times. The chain recombines TRBV7-8 with TRBJ2-2; 8 nucleotides agree with TRBD1. Germline assignment: CDR1 SGHVS and CDR2 FQNEAQ. There are 16 residues in the CDR3. V lost 3 bases to trimming and J lost 1 base; unmatched junction nucleotides: 4. CDR3 region: CASSLGQDGNTGELFF. Here the CDR3 DNA reads TGTGCCAGCAGCTTGGGACAGGATGGGAACACCGGGGAGCTGTTTTTT.